This T cell receptor beta chain derives from a study of radiotherapy plus CTLA-4 blockade in lung cancer. Study-wide results and caveats: Strongest reported response predictors: early blood clone changes and post-radiation interferon-beta. Following radiotherapy plus ipilimumab, tumor-derived TCR clones expanded in the blood.

Assay: immunoSEQ multiplex PCR; the TCRdb copy retains only in-frame clones and omits some. The sample contains 11,000 to 15,000 clones, approximately 87% of which appear only once. Of note for this clone: The target antigen is unknown.

Alongside CTLA-4 blockade with ipilimumab, patients with chemo-refractory metastatic non-small-cell lung cancer received focal radiation. The material was peripheral blood, obtained from a patient treated with radiotherapy plus ipilimumab. The sequence derives from a human donor with non-small cell lung cancer that progressed on radiotherapy plus ipilimumab. Some clones in this sample may be carry-over from other donors' samples.

CDR3 nucleotide sequence: TGTGCCAGCAGTCCCGGGACAGGGGGCGGTTACGAGCAGTACTTC. The encoded protein is CASSPGTGGGYEQYF. V usage is TRBV27 and J usage is TRBJ2-7; TRBD1 agrees at 12 bases. Germline V CDR1 and CDR2: MNHEY, SMNVEV (reference sequence). The V segment lost 5 bases and the J segment 4 bases; nucleotides outside the gene matches: 6. The CDR3 runs to 15 residues.